This T cell receptor beta chain was captured by sequencing in a study of CD8+ T cells in alopecia areata. Study-wide results and caveats: Mice showed TCR sharing more clearly than patients did, possibly owing to HLA. In scalp and blood during tofacitinib, many expanded lesional clones persisted.

The germline CDR1 and CDR2 sequences are SQVTM and ANQGSEA. The CDR3 runs to 16 residues. V was clipped by 4 bases and J by 0 bases; unmatched bases: 10. The authors extracted RNA and reverse transcribed it into cDNA as the sequencing template. Data came from immunoSEQ multiplex PCR; TCRdb stores just in-frame clones and leaves some out. The repertoire includes more than 200,000 clones, approximately 47% of them detected once, and approximately 2.9% sits in the top ten. As concerns this clone: Its antigen is as yet unknown.

The treatment: oral pan-JAK inhibitor, 5-10 mg twice daily. From alopecia areata patients, lesional scalp punch biopsies and peripheral blood were collected. J is TRBJ2-7 and V is TRBV29-1, with TRBD2 matching 9 bases. The clonotype comes from a human donor with alopecia areata. The sequenced sample was CD4+ T cells sorted from blood, obtained at approximately week 36, from a patient treated with tofacitinib. The chain's CDR3 is CSVARPAGGSSYEQYF. The CDR3 nucleotides read TGCAGCGTTGCTCGGCCCGCGGGAGGGAGCTCCTACGAGCAGTACTTC.